These 6 T cell receptor beta chains originate from one sample sequenced in a study of T cell clonality in common variable immunodeficiency. Sequenced by immunoSEQ multiplex PCR; TCRdb stores in-frame clones only, minus some. In total the sample includes some 22,000 clones, none of them seen once. No antigen is known for these receptors. General study results and limits: In common variable immunodeficiency, TCR beta chains reportedly carried fewer deletions and N-nucleotide insertions.

Sequencing input: peripheral blood mononuclear cells. These receptors all come from a human donor with common variable immunodeficiency.

On this clone: The read comes to an end 3 residues before the CDR3 does, leaving the germline J gene to fill in the end. The rearrangement links TRBV19 to TRBJ1-6, with TRBD1 identical over 8 bases. V shed 3 bases and J 10 bases; nucleotides not matched to a gene: 5. CDR1 is LNHDA, CDR2 SQIVND, per germline (reference sequence). The CDR3 is made up of 14 amino acids. CDR3 loop: CASSMGDRRSPLHF. The CDR3 DNA, read in part, is TGTGCCAGTAGTATGGGGGACAGGAGATCACCC.

About this clone: The DNA ends 3 residues before the CDR3 does, and the rest of the CDR3 is filled in from the germline J gene. The genes are TRBV19 and TRBJ2-1, with TRBD2 matching over 9 bases. The junction had 12 bases not matched to a gene; V was cut back by 6 bases and J by 0 bases. Germline V lookup: CDR1 LNHDA, CDR2 SQIVND (reference sequence). The CDR3 covers 18 residues. Incomplete CDR3 DNA: TGTGCCAGTAGCAGACGCGGGACTAGCTATAGCTCCTACAATGAG. This translates into CASSRRGTSYSSYNE. The whole CDR3 sequence is CASSRRGTSYSSYNEQFF.

This clone appeared many times. The CDR3 extends 3 residues past the end of the read, so its final part is completed from the germline J gene. This chain uses TRBV20-1 with TRBJ1-1; D is ambiguous. The CDR3 runs 12 residues. The V end lost 7 bases, the J end lost 1 base, and 10 bases lay between the germline ends. Germline V gene data show CDR1 as DFQATT and CDR2 as SNEGSKA (reference sequence). CDR3 DNA, as far as it was read: TGCAGTGTCAGCCCAGGGAACACTGAA. This codes for CSVSPGNTE. The full CDR3 sequence reads CSVSPGNTEAFF.

For this clone: The CDR3 extends 3 residues past the end of the read, so its final part is completed from the germline J gene. This chain links TRBV6-1 with TRBJ2-2; 10 positions match TRBD2. The V gene's germline CDR1 is MNHNS and CDR2 SASEGT. V lost 4 bases to trimming and J lost 1 base; unmatched junction nucleotides: 3. The length of the CDR3 is 16 residues. The sequenced CDR3 bases are TGTGCCAGCAGTGCTAGACTAGCGGGGAACACCGGGGAG. It translates to CASSARLAGNTGE. The whole CDR3 region reads CASSARLAGNTGELFF.

This clone occurred many times. The read terminates 3 residues ahead of where the CDR3 ends, so the germline J gene completes it. The chain combines TRBV20-1 with TRBJ2-5; 11 nucleotides match TRBD2. The germline CDR1 and CDR2 sequences are DFQATT and SNEGSKA (reference sequence). With 6 bases clipped from V and 4 bases from J, the junction kept 7 bases outside the gene matches. CDR3 length: 14 amino acids. Partial CDR3 DNA: TGCAGTGCGCGGGGGACTAGCGGTACAGAGACC. It codes for CSARGTSGTET. The entire CDR3 protein reads CSARGTSGTETQYF.

As regards this clone: Read data end 3 residues before the CDR3 end; the end is taken from the germline J gene. V is TRBV20-1 and J is TRBJ1-2, with 9 bases lining up with TRBD1. Germline CDR1 and CDR2: DFQATT and SNEGSKA (reference sequence). The length of the CDR3 is 15 residues. V dropped 4 bases and J dropped 5; count of bases not matched to a gene: 11. The CDR3 region is CSATHMTGGSYGYTF. Incomplete CDR3 DNA: TGCAGTGCTACTCATATGACAGGGGGTTCGTATGGC.